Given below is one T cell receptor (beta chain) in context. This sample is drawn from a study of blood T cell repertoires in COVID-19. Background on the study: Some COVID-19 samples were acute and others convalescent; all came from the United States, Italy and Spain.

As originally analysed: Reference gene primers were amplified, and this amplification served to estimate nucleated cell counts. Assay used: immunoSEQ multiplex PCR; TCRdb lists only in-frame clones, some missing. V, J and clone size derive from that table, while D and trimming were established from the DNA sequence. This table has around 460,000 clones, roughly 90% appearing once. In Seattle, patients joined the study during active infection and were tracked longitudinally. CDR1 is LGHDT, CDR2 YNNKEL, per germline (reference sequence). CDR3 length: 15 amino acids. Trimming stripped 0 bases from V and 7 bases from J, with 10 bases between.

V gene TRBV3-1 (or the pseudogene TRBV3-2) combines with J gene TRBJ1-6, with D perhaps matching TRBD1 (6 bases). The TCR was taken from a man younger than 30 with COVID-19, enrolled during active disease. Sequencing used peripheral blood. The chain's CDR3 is CASSQDQGYNSPLHF. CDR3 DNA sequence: TGTGCCAGCAGCCAAGATCAGGGGTACAATTCACCCCTCCACTTT.